A selection of T cell receptor beta chains follows, all from one sample in a study of blood T cell repertoires in COVID-19. The table came from immunoSEQ multiplex PCR; TCRdb's copy has only in-frame clones and leaves some out. The table has about 200,000 clones, roughly 85% seen once. What was sequenced was PBMCs or T cells enriched from blood (not recorded which). These receptor sequences come from a woman aged 40 to 50 with acute COVID-19. Each CDR3 is given with its conserved first and last residue. The D gene is left open where the match is weak. A row's size may be missing; if present it is once, few, many or a size class.

j_call cdr3_length d_call v_call clone_size cdr3_aa cdr3_nt
TRBJ1-1 14 . TRBV3-1/TRBV3-2 . CASSQTWAGTEAFF TGTGCCAGCAGCCAAACGTGGGCAGGCACTGAAGCTTTCTTT
TRBJ1-6 19 TRBD1 TRBV9 . CASSLTSVGTGDDNSPLHF TGTGCCAGCAGCCTCACCTCCGTCGGGACAGGGGATGATAATTCACCCCTCCACTTT
TRBJ1-3 12 . TRBV29-1 . CSVKASGNTIYF TGCAGCGTCAAAGCCTCTGGAAACACCATATATTTT
TRBJ2-7 13 . TRBV19 . CASSRTPLSEQYF TGTGCCAGTAGTCGGACTCCGCTTAGCGAGCAGTACTTC
TRBJ1-1 15 TRBD1 TRBV19 few CASSAWDRGPRVAFF TGTGCCAGTAGTGCTTGGGACAGGGGGCCGCGGGTAGCTTTCTTT
TRBJ2-7 14 TRBD1 TRBV5-1 . CASSSGTGAYEQYF TGCGCCAGCAGCTCTGGGACAGGGGCCTACGAGCAGTACTTC
TRBJ2-7 17 . TRBV6-1 . CASSEARGRGRNYEQYF TGTGCCAGCAGTGAAGCAAGGGGAAGGGGAAGGAACTACGAGCAGTACTTC
TRBJ2-2 16 . TRBV27 . CASSPSRRANTGELFF TGTGCCAGCAGTCCCTCGAGGAGGGCGAACACCGGGGAGCTGTTTTTT
TRBJ1-2 17 . TRBV21-1 . CASSKVGVMGQGRGYTF TGTGCCAGCAGCAAAGTGGGTGTTATGGGACAGGGGAGAGGCTACACCTTC
TRBJ2-7 12 . TRBV28 . CASSRYYYEQYF TGTGCCAGCAGTCGGTACTACTACGAGCAGTACTTC
TRBJ2-7 13 TRBD1 TRBV3-1/TRBV3-2 . CASRQTGIHEQYF TGTGCCAGCAGACAGACAGGGATCCACGAGCAGTACTTC
TRBJ2-1 15 . TRBV28 . CASIERAGNYNEQFF TGTGCCAGCATCGAACGGGCGGGAAACTACAATGAGCAGTTCTTC
TRBJ2-1 16 . TRBV5-6 . CASSFSGISSYNEQFF TGTGCCAGCAGCTTCTCAGGGATAAGCTCCTACAATGAGCAGTTCTTC
TRBJ1-1 14 . TRBV10-3 . CAIREDGFGVEAFF TGTGCCATCAGAGAGGACGGATTCGGGGTTGAAGCTTTCTTT
TRBJ1-2 15 . TRBV6-5 . CASSYSGSRGYGYTF TGTGCCAGCAGTTACAGCGGCTCGCGGGGTTATGGCTACACCTTC
TRBJ2-1 14 TRBD2 TRBV3-1/TRBV3-2 . CASSQGGRAHEQFF TGTGCCAGCAGCCAAGGCGGGAGGGCCCATGAGCAGTTCTTC
TRBJ1-4 15 . TRBV5-6 . CASSEPGAGNEKLFF TGTGCCAGCAGCGAACCCGGGGCGGGAAATGAAAAACTGTTTTTT
TRBJ2-2 14 . TRBV7-8 . CASSSSSATGELFF TGTGCCAGCAGCTCCTCTAGCGCCACCGGGGAGCTGTTTTTT
TRBJ2-7 12 TRBD2 TRBV3-1/TRBV3-2 . CASSQGGSEQYF TGTGCCAGCAGCCAAGGCGGGAGTGAGCAGTACTTC
TRBJ2-7 15 TRBD2 TRBV9 few CASSTGLATTYEQYF TGTGCCAGCAGCACCGGACTAGCGACTACCTACGAGCAGTACTTC
TRBJ2-2 18 TRBD2 TRBV7-2 . CASSLWRGLAGRNGELFF TGTGCCAGCAGCTTATGGCGGGGGCTAGCGGGGCGAAACGGGGAGCTGTTTTTT
TRBJ2-2 16 TRBD2 TRBV14 . CASSQEPGGGGGELFF TGTGCCAGCAGCCAAGAGCCTGGAGGCGGGGGCGGGGAGCTGTTTTTT
TRBJ2-1 14 TRBD1 TRBV6-5 . CASSYGTGYNEQFF TGTGCCAGCAGTTACGGGACAGGGTACAATGAGCAGTTCTTC
TRBJ1-2 15 . TRBV27 . CASSSLGERGYGYTF TGTGCCAGCAGTTCACTAGGAGAGCGGGGCTATGGCTACACCTTC
TRBJ2-1 15 TRBD2 TRBV5-1 . CASSLGLAGVNEQFF TGCGCCAGCAGCTTGGGGTTAGCGGGAGTCAATGAGCAGTTCTTC
TRBJ1-1 13 . TRBV24-1 . CATSDPRSTEAFF TGTGCCACCAGTGATCCCCGGAGCACTGAAGCTTTCTTT
TRBJ1-1 12 . TRBV12-3/TRBV12-4 . CAVRAGDTEAFF TGTGCCGTCCGGGCGGGCGACACTGAAGCTTTCTTT
TRBJ1-1 15 . TRBV4-1 few CASSYAPQVNTEAFF TGCGCCAGCAGCTATGCACCTCAGGTGAACACTGAAGCTTTCTTT
TRBJ1-5 15 . TRBV19 . CASSIGQVINQPQHF TGTGCCAGTAGTATAGGTCAGGTTATCAATCAGCCCCAGCATTTT
TRBJ1-2 18 TRBD1 TRBV28 . CASSPRRTGTFINYGYTF TGTGCCAGCAGTCCGAGAAGGACAGGGACTTTTATTAACTATGGCTACACCTTC
TRBJ1-2 12 . TRBV19 . CASSTYREGYTF TGTGCCAGTAGTACCTACAGGGAAGGCTACACCTTC
TRBJ2-2 15 . TRBV11-1 . CASSLSFANTGELFF TGTGCCAGCAGCCTTTCGTTCGCGAACACCGGGGAGCTGTTTTTT
TRBJ1-3 14 . TRBV19 . CASSTGKAGNTIYF TGTGCCAGTAGTACAGGGAAGGCTGGAAACACCATATATTTT
TRBJ1-1 14 . TRBV4-1 . CASSHPGTRLEAFF TGCGCCAGCAGCCACCCCGGGACAAGACTTGAAGCTTTCTTT
TRBJ2-7 18 TRBD2 TRBV11-3 once CASSLGWGSGSSGHEQYF TGTGCCAGCAGCTTAGGGTGGGGTAGCGGGTCATCGGGCCACGAGCAGTACTTC
TRBJ2-1 14 . TRBV19 . CASSKVGRYNEQFF TGTGCCAGTAGTAAGGTGGGGCGGTACAATGAGCAGTTCTTC
TRBJ2-1 13 . TRBV13 . CASSLGAGPEQFF TGTGCCAGCAGCCTCGGGGCGGGACCGGAGCAGTTCTTC
TRBJ1-3 13 . TRBV9 . CASSVEGGNTIYF TGTGCCAGCAGCGTAGAGGGGGGAAACACCATATATTTT
TRBJ1-2 10 . TRBV30 . CAGRLRGYTF TGTGCCGGCAGGCTCCGTGGCTACACCTTC
TRBJ2-7 17 . TRBV7-2 once CASSLGVQLGTPYEQYF TGTGCCAGCAGCTTAGGGGTCCAGCTAGGGACACCATACGAGCAGTACTTC
TRBJ2-7 15 TRBD2 TRBV5-4 . CASSSGTSFSGEQYF TGTGCCAGCAGCTCCGGGACTAGCTTCTCTGGCGAGCAGTACTTC
TRBJ2-2 16 TRBD2 TRBV19 . CASMGGLAGVTGELFF TGTGCCAGTATGGGGGGACTAGCGGGAGTCACCGGGGAGCTGTTTTTT
TRBJ1-5 17 . TRBV28 . CASRAVGGTVGNQPQHF TGTGCCAGCAGGGCGGTAGGAGGGACGGTGGGCAATCAGCCCCAGCATTTT
TRBJ2-3 17 TRBD1 TRBV24-1 . CATSDSTGGRRTDTQYF TGTGCCACCAGTGATTCGACAGGGGGGAGGCGCACAGATACGCAGTATTTT
TRBJ2-7 24 TRBD2 TRBV9 . CASSVSRVIRAPSGGDYPTYEQYF TGTGCCAGCAGCGTATCCCGCGTTATCCGGGCTCCATCGGGGGGGGACTATCCTACCTACGAGCAGTACTTC
TRBJ2-7 12 . TRBV3-1/TRBV3-2 few CASSQTSYEQYF TGTGCCAGCAGCCAAACTAGCTACGAGCAGTACTTC
TRBJ1-1 15 TRBD1 TRBV10-3 . CAIKGQGDMNTEAFF TGTGCCATCAAAGGACAGGGGGACATGAACACTGAAGCTTTCTTT
TRBJ1-5 16 TRBD1 TRBV24-1 . CATSARGQSSNQPQHF TGTGCCACCAGTGCCCGGGGACAGTCGAGCAATCAGCCCCAGCATTTT
TRBJ2-7 14 . TRBV3-1/TRBV3-2 . CASSPGGGRGEQYF TGTGCCAGCAGCCCGGGCGGCGGCCGGGGCGAGCAGTACTTC
TRBJ2-4 13 TRBD1 TRBV28 . CASTGGNQNIQYF TGTGCCAGCACAGGGGGCAATCAAAACATTCAGTACTTC
TRBJ1-2 14 TRBD1 TRBV10-3 . CAISSKDRDSGYTF TGTGCCATCAGTTCCAAAGACAGGGACTCGGGCTACACCTTC
TRBJ1-1 12 . TRBV29-1 . CSVRLRGTEAFF TGCAGCGTTCGGTTGCGGGGGACTGAAGCTTTCTTT
TRBJ1-1 17 TRBD1 TRBV18 . CASSSTLGDRLNTEAFF TGTGCCAGCTCATCAACTCTAGGGGACAGGTTGAACACTGAAGCTTTCTTT
TRBJ1-5 13 . TRBV2 . CASTRDFGQPQHF TGTGCCAGTACCAGGGATTTTGGTCAGCCCCAGCATTTT
TRBJ2-5 14 TRBD2 TRBV7-9 . CASSFLASGETQYF TGTGCCAGCAGCTTTTTGGCTAGCGGGGAGACCCAGTACTTC
TRBJ2-3 15 . TRBV7-3 . CASSPYLGSTDTQYF TGTGCCAGCAGCCCGTACCTCGGGAGCACAGATACGCAGTATTTT
TRBJ2-7 13 TRBD2 TRBV15 . CATSRTSGREQYF TGTGCCACCAGCAGGACTAGCGGGAGGGAGCAGTACTTC
TRBJ2-7 14 TRBD1 TRBV5-1 . CASSFGTGSLEQYF TGCGCCAGCAGCTTCGGGACAGGGAGTCTCGAGCAGTACTTC